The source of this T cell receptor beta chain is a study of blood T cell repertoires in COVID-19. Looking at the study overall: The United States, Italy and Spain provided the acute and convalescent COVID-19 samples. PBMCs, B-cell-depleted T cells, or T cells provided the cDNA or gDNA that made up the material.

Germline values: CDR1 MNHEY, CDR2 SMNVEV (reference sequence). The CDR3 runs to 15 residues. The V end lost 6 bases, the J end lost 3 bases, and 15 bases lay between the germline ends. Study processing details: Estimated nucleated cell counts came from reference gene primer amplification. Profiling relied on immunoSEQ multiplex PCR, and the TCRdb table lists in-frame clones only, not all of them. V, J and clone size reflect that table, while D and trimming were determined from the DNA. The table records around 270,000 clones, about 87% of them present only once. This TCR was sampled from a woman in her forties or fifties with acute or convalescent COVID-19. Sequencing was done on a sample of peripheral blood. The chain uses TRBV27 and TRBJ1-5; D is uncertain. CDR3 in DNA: TGTGCCAGCAGCCCCCCGGGTACGGTCAATCAGCCCCAGCATTTT. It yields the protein CASSPPGTVNQPQHF.